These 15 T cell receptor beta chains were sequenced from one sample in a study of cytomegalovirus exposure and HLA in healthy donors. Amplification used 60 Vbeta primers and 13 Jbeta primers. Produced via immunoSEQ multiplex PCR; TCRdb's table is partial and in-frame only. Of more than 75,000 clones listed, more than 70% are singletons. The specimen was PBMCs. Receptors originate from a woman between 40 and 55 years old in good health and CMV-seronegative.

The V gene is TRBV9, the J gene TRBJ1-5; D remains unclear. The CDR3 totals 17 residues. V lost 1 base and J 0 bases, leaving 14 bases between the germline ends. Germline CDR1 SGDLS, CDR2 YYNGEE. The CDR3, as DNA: TGTGCCAGCAGCGTAAGCCCCACGCTCAATAGCAATCAGCCCCAGCATTTT. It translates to CASSVSPTLNSNQPQHF.

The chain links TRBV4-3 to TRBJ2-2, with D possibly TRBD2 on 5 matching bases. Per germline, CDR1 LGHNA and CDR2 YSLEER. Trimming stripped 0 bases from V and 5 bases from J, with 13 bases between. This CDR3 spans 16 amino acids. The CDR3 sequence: CASSQDRSSSTGELFF. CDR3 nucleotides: TGCGCCAGCAGCCAAGATAGGTCTAGCAGTACCGGGGAGCTGTTTTTT.

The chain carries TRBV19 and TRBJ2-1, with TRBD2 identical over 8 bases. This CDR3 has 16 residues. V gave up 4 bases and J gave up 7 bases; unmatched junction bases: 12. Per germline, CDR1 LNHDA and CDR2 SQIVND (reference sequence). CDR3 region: CASSTSVAGGRNEQFF. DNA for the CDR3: TGTGCCAGTAGTACCAGCGTCGCGGGGGGTCGGAATGAGCAGTTCTTC.

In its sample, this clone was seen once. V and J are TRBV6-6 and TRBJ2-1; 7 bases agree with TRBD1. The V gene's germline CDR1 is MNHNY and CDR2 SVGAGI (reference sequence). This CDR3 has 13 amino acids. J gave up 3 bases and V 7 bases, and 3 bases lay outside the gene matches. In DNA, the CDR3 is TGTGCCAGCAATCGGGACAGCTACAATGAGCAGTTCTTC. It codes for CASNRDSYNEQFF.

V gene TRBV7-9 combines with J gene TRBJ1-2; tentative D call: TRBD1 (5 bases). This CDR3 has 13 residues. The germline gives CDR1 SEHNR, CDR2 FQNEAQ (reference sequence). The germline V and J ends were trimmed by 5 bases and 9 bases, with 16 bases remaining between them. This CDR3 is CASSLDSFNSYTF. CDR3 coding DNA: TGTGCCAGCAGCCTAGACAGTTTCAACAGCTACACCTTC.

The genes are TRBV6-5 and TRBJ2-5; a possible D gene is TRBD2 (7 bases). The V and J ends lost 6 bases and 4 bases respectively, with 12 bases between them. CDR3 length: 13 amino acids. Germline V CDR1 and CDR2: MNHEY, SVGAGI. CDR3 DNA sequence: TGTGCCAGCAGCCTAAGGGGGGGAGAGACCCAGTACTTC. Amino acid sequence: CASSLRGGETQYF.

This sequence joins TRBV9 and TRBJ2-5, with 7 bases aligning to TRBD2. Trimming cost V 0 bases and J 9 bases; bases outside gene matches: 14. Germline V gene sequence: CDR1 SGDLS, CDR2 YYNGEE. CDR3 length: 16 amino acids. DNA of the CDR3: TGTGCCAGCAGCGTAGAGGCCTCAGGACTAGGGAGGGCCCAGTACTTC. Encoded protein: CASSVEASGLGRAQYF.

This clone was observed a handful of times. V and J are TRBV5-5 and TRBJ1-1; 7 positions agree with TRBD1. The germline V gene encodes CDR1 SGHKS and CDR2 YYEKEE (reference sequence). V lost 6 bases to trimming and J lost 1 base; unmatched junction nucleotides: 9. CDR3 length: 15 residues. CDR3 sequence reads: CASTPHRGANTEAFF. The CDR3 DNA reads TGTGCCAGCACCCCCCACAGGGGAGCGAACACTGAAGCTTTCTTT.

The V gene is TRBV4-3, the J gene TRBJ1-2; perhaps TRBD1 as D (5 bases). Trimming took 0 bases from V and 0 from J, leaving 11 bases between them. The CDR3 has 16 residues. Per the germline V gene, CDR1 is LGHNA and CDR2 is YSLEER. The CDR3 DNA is TGCGCCAGCAGCCAAGATCCCACAGGCACTAACTATGGCTACACCTTC. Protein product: CASSQDPTGTNYGYTF.

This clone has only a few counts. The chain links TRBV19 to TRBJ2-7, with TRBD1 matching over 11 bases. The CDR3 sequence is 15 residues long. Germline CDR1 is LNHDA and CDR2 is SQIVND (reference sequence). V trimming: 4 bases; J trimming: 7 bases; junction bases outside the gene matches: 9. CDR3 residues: CASSSGTGGSWEQYF. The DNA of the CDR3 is TGTGCCAGTAGTAGCGGGACAGGGGGAAGCTGGGAGCAGTACTTC.

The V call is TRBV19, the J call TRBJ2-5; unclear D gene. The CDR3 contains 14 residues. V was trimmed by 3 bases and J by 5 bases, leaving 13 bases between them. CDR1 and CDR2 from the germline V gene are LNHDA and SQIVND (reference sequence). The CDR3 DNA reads TGTGCCAGTAGTATGGAACAGTCCTTGGAGACCCAGTACTTC. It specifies CASSMEQSLETQYF.

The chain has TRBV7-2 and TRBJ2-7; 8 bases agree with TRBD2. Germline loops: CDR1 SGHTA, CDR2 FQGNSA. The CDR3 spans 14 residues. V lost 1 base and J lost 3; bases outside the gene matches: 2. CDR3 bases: TGTGCCAGCAGCTTAGAGAGCGGGGGCTACGAGCAGTACTTC. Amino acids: CASSLESGGYEQYF.

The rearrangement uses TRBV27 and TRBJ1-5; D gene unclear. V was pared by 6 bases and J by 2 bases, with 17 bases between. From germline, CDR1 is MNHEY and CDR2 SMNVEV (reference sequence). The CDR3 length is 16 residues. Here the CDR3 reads CASSFNAGGGNQPQHF. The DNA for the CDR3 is TGTGCCAGCAGCTTTAACGCGGGCGGGGGCAATCAGCCCCAGCATTTT.

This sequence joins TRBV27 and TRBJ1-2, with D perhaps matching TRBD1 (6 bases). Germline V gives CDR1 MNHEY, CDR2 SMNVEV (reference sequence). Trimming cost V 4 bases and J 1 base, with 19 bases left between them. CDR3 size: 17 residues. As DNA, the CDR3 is TGTGCCAGCAGTTCCAGCAAGGGGGATACCCTTAACTATGGCTACACCTTC. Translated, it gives CASSSSKGDTLNYGYTF.

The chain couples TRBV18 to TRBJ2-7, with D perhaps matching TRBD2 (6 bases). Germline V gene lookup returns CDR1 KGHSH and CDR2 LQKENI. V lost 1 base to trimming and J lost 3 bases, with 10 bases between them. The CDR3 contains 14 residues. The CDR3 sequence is CASSPRRGYYEQYF. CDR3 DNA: TGTGCCAGCTCACCACGGAGGGGTTACTACGAGCAGTACTTC. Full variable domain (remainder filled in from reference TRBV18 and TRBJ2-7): NAGVMQNPRHLVRRRGQEARLRCSPMKGHSHVYWYRQLPEEGLKFMVYLQKENIIDESGMPKERFSAEFPKEGPSILRIQQVVRGDSAAYFCASSPRRGYYEQYFGPGTRLTVT.